This entry describes one T cell receptor (beta chain). Its antigen is unknown. The data belong to a study of OX40 agonist ivuxolimab in advanced cancers. Overall study findings and caveats: Determination of antigen specificity was not performed for the expanded peripheral T cells.

The CDR3 extends over 13 amino acids. The germline V and J ends were trimmed by 4 bases and 5 bases, with 11 bases remaining between them. CDR1 is ENHRY, CDR2 SYGVKD, per germline. Only in-frame clones appear in the TCRdb table, and some are missing; sequencing was by immunoSEQ multiplex PCR. Found here are 25,000 to 35,000 clones, 82% of them singletons; the top ten hold less than 25%. This rearrangement joins TRBV10-3 to TRBJ2-5, with D perhaps TRBD2 (5 bases). The TCR comes from an adult with an advanced solid tumor such as melanoma, head and neck, liver or kidney cancer. The material sequenced was CD4+ or CD8+ T cells sorted from blood, taken in a trial of the OX40 agonist ivuxolimab. This CDR3 is CAISAAGGETQYF. The CDR3 nucleotides are TGTGCCATCAGTGCGGCAGGAGGCGAGACCCAGTACTTC.